This T cell receptor beta chain was sequenced during a study of blood T cell repertoires in COVID-19. Germline CDR1 is SGHTA and CDR2 is FQGNSA. The V end lost 5 bases, the J end lost 0 bases, and 17 bases lay between the germline ends. The CDR3 is 17 amino acids. This clone was counted between two and nine times. Some clones are missing from TCRdb's copy, which holds only in-frame ones; the method was immunoSEQ multiplex PCR. This sample has roughly 90,000 clones, with around 89% found just once. The gene calls are TRBV7-2 and TRBJ1-3, with D unresolved. The receptor comes from a man aged 45-65 years with COVID-19, enrolled during active disease. Material for sequencing was peripheral blood. Here the CDR3 DNA reads TGTGCCAGCAGCCCCGACTCGGCAGCCTTCTCTGGAAACACCATATATTTT. Translated, it gives CASSPDSAAFSGNTIYF.